Listed here are 17 T cell receptor beta chains from one sample, sequenced in a study of CD4 T cells in relation to SARS-CoV-2 and coronaviruses. The unexposed donors gave CD4+ T cells in about 2010-2019, prior to COVID-19. CD4+ T cells were isolated from the cells after more than nine days of culture. The data were produced by immunoSEQ multiplex PCR, yet TCRdb's version contains in-frame clones alone and is incomplete. Of 20,000 to 30,000 clones in the sample, more than 75% are singletons; the top ten hold about 10%. Their antigens are not known. Input material: CD4+ T cells from PBMCs, cultured in vitro. The source of these receptors is a human donor in good health.

The chain recombines TRBV9 with TRBJ2-4; 9 bases are a match to TRBD1. Germline trimming cut 3 bases from V and 7 bases from J; bases unmatched to any gene: 5. Germline CDR1 reads SGDLS; CDR2 reads YYNGEE. The CDR3 has 14 amino acids. This CDR3 reads CASSAGTGNNIQYF. As DNA, the CDR3 is TGTGCCAGCAGCGCCGGGACAGGGAATAACATTCAGTACTTC.

The gene calls are TRBV10-3 and TRBJ2-7; D assignment may be TRBD1 or TRBD2 (5 bases each). The CDR3 extends over 15 amino acids. V lost 4 bases and J lost 2, with 15 bases in between. The V gene's germline CDR1 is ENHRY and CDR2 SYGVKD. The CDR3 sequence is CAISGDGTATYEQYF. The CDR3 DNA reads as TGTGCCATCAGTGGGGATGGGACGGCAACCTACGAGCAGTACTTC.

A few counts support this clone. The chain has TRBV5-8 and TRBJ1-1; D uncertain. Deletions cut 7 bases from V and 6 bases from J, with 10 bases between. The CDR3 has 11 amino acids. Germline V gives CDR1 SGHTS, CDR2 YDEGEE. The CDR3 is CASVPWAEAFF. The DNA for the CDR3 is TGTGCCAGCGTTCCCTGGGCTGAAGCTTTCTTT.

The chain combines TRBV4-3 with TRBJ2-3; TRBD2 might be the D (5 bases). From germline, CDR1 is LGHNA and CDR2 YSLEER. The CDR3 consists of 16 residues. V was pared by 1 base and J by 2 bases, with 13 bases between. The CDR3 DNA sequence: TGCGCCAGCAGCCAAGCCCGCGGACTCTACACAGATACGCAGTATTTT. This encodes CASSQARGLYTDTQYF.

This sequence joins TRBV7-3 and TRBJ2-3; weak D call: TRBD2 (6 bases). Germline-derived CDR1 and CDR2 are SGHTA and FQGTGA. The CDR3 has 15 amino acids. The V gene lost 5 bases and the J gene lost 0 bases, with 12 bases spanning the gap. The CDR3 loop is CASSPGRHSTDTQYF. The CDR3 nucleotides are TGTGCCAGCAGCCCCGGGAGACACAGCACAGATACGCAGTATTTT. Based on the CDR3 plus reference TRBV7-3 and TRBJ2-3, the full variable domain is GAGVSQTPSNKVTEKGKYVELRCDPISGHTALYWYRQSLGQGPEFLIYFQGTGAADDSGLPNDRFFAVRPEGSVSTLKIQRTERGDSAVYLCASSPGRHSTDTQYFGPGTRLTVL.

The chain joins TRBV2 to TRBJ1-5; possibly TRBD1 for D (5 bases). Trimming cost V 6 bases and J 0 bases, with 9 bases left between them. The CDR3 consists of 14 residues. Germline V gene sequence: CDR1 SNHLY, CDR2 FYNNEI. The CDR3, as DNA: TGTGCCAGCAGCAGACAGTCTAGCAATCAGCCCCAGCATTTT. This codes for CASSRQSSNQPQHF.

Here the CDR3 reads CASRRVGSQIPEAFF. The CDR3 nucleotides are TGTGCCAGTCGTCGCGTCGGGTCCCAAATACCTGAAGCTTTCTTT. The chain is built from TRBV19 and TRBJ1-1; D not certain. The CDR3 totals 15 residues. The V gene's germline CDR1 is LNHDA and CDR2 SQIVND (reference sequence). Trimming shortened V by 8 bases and J by 6 bases, and 22 bases separated the two germline ends. The variable domain in full, with the rest retrieved from reference TRBV19 and TRBJ1-1, is DGGITQSPKYLFRKEGQNVTLSCEQNLNHDAMYWYRQDPGQGLRLIYYSQIVNDFQKGDIAEGYSVSREKKESFPLTVTSAQKNPTAFYLCASRRVGSQIPEAFFGQGTRLTVV.

The chain has TRBV25-1 and TRBJ1-3; possibly TRBD1 for D (6 bases). The CDR3 has 16 amino acids. V lost 3 bases and J 0 bases, leaving 12 bases between the germline ends. Germline assignment: CDR1 MGHDK and CDR2 SYGVNS. This CDR3 reads CASSDGGVSSGNTIYF. The CDR3, as DNA: TGTGCCAGCAGTGATGGGGGCGTAAGCTCTGGAAACACCATATATTTT.

This chain joins TRBV29-1 and TRBJ2-3; D is possibly TRBD2 (6 bases). CDR1 and CDR2 from the germline V gene are SQVTM and ANQGSEA. V lost 4 bases, J lost 1 base, and 12 bases lay in between. This CDR3 is built from 14 residues. The CDR3 loop reads CSVVGRGRTDTQYF. The CDR3 coding sequence is TGCAGCGTTGTGGGGCGGGGCCGCACAGATACGCAGTATTTT.

This chain uses TRBV7-2 with TRBJ2-5; no clear D gene. The CDR3 is 14 amino acids. V gave up 1 base and J gave up 1 base, with 7 bases separating them. Germline assignment: CDR1 SGHTA and CDR2 FQGNSA. The CDR3 region has the DNA TGTGCCAGCAGCTTAGGGGGTAGCCAAGAGACCCAGTACTTC. It is translated as CASSLGGSQETQYF.

This chain connects TRBV29-1 to TRBJ2-2, with 9 bases identical to TRBD1. CDR3 length: 13 residues. Trimming removed 7 bases from V and 4 bases from J; junction bases left unmatched: 4. CDR1 and CDR2 from the germline V gene are SQVTM and ANQGSEA. Here the CDR3 DNA reads TGCAGCGCTGACAGGGGGGGCACCGGGGAGCTGTTTTTT. Translated: CSADRGGTGELFF.

In its sample, this clone was seen a few times. This chain joins TRBV19 and TRBJ2-1; the match to TRBD1 covers 8 bases. Trimming removed 7 bases from V and 7 bases from J; junction bases left unmatched: 12. The length of the CDR3 is 15 residues. The germline V gene encodes CDR1 LNHDA and CDR2 SQIVND (reference sequence). In DNA form, the CDR3 reads TGTGCCAGTACCGGACAGGGTAGCCCCGGAAATGAGCAGTTCTTC. Translation gives CASTGQGSPGNEQFF.

This CDR3 is CASSLELAVANTGELFF. DNA for the CDR3: TGCGCCAGCAGCTTGGAACTAGCGGTCGCGAACACCGGGGAGCTGTTTTTT. The chain is built from TRBV5-1 and TRBJ2-2; 8 bases agree with TRBD2. Trimming removed 0 bases from V and 0 bases from J; junction bases left unmatched: 4. Germline lookup yields CDR1 SGHRS and CDR2 YFSETQ. This CDR3 is built from 17 residues.

The chain combines TRBV5-1 with TRBJ2-3, with 8 bases aligning to TRBD2. The CDR3 runs to 16 residues. The ends lost 5 bases at V and 0 bases at J; junction bases unmatched: 8. Germline CDR1 reads SGHRS; CDR2 reads YFSETQ. The DNA for the CDR3 is TGCGCCAGCAGTCTTGCGGGGGGCACTAGCACAGATACGCAGTATTTT. This codes for CASSLAGGTSTDTQYF.

This clone came up once. The chain is built from TRBV3-1 (or the pseudogene TRBV3-2) and TRBJ2-1; D unresolved. In germline, CDR1 is LGHDT, CDR2 YNNKEL (reference sequence). The V gene lost 3 bases and the J gene lost 3 bases, with 15 bases spanning the gap. This CDR3 spans 16 amino acids. The DNA of the CDR3 is TGTGCCAGCAGCCACGAAAGAGGTATAGGCTACAATGAGCAGTTCTTC. This gives the protein CASSHERGIGYNEQFF.

As DNA, the CDR3 is TGTGCCAGCAGCGCCACAGGGAGGGGGCAGCCCCAGCATTTT. It encodes CASSATGRGQPQHF. This rearrangement joins TRBV5-6 to TRBJ1-5, with D possibly matching TRBD1 (6 bases). CDR1 SGHDT and CDR2 YYEEEE come from the germline V gene. With 4 bases removed from V and 7 bases from J, the gap between germline ends came to 15 bases. The CDR3 runs 14 residues.

V is TRBV29-1 and J is TRBJ1-1; 7 nucleotides line up with TRBD1. The ends lost 6 bases at V and 7 bases at J; junction bases unmatched: 14. The CDR3 is made up of 14 amino acids. CDR1 and CDR2 (germline): SQVTM, ANQGSEA. The CDR3 sequence is CSVDAGQPAGEAFF. CDR3 in DNA: TGCAGCGTCGACGCGGGACAGCCTGCCGGTGAAGCTTTCTTT.